This T cell receptor beta chain came from a study of blood T cells in healthy people across ages. Overall study findings and caveats: Nothing was known about donor CMV status, and this possibly confounded expanded clonotype changes. The long-lived group displayed more naive CD4+ cells, plus higher diversity, than the aged donors did.

The use of a sample-barcoded 5' primer and a J-beta primer mix characterized a second PCR of about 7 to 12 cycles. A template-switch adaptor containing 12 random nucleotides labeled each cDNA molecule. TCRdb called the 5' RACE reads again in MiXCR, with one record for every CDR3 protein. The sample lists about 690,000 distinct CDR3 sequences, around 41% seen once, with around 30% in the top ten. A word on this clonotype: Its antigen is not identified.

Individuals who donated were healthy Caucasians from Russia aged roughly 6 to 90. The CDR3 extends over 15 amino acids. Germline loops: CDR1 SGHVS, CDR2 FQNEAQ. The V and J ends lost 4 bases and 4 bases, in that order; junction bases with no gene match: 6. The sequencing sample was made of blood. The sequence was collected from an older man in good health. This chain links TRBV7-8 with TRBJ2-1, with 8 bases that match TRBD1. The CDR3 loop reads CASSSPGQVYNEQFF. CDR3 nucleotide sequence: TGTGCCAGCAGCTCCCCGGGACAGGTATACAATGAGCAGTTCTTC.